This TCR beta chain was captured by sequencing in a study of blood T cell repertoires in COVID-19. Study information: Samples representing acute and convalescent COVID-19 were sourced from the United States, Italy and Spain. In each case, the material was cDNA or gDNA derived from T cells, B-cell-depleted T cells, or PBMCs.

Germline V gene sequence: CDR1 SEHNR, CDR2 FQNEAQ (reference sequence). The CDR3 loop spans 14 amino acids. The junction had 4 bases not matched to a gene; V was cut back by 6 bases and J by 1 base. Measured with immunoSEQ multiplex PCR; TCRdb has only the in-frame clones, and not every one. The sample records some 29,000 clones, 90% being singletons. This clonotype was sampled from a man aged 65-85 years with active or convalescent COVID-19. Specimen: peripheral blood. The chain recombines TRBV7-9 with TRBJ1-1; 8 nucleotides agree with TRBD1. This CDR3 reads CASRSGTGNTEAFF. CDR3 in DNA: TGTGCCAGCAGGTCCGGGACAGGGAACACTGAAGCTTTCTTT.